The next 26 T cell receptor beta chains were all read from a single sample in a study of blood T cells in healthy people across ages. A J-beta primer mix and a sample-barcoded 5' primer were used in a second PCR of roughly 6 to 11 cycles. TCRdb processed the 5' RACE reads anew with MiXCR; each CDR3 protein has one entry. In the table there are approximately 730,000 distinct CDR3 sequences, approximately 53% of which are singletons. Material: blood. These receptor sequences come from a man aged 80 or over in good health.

The CDR3 reads CSAAPSGRGSGNEQFF. The CDR3 coding sequence is TGCAGTGCTGCACCTAGCGGGAGAGGATCGGGCAATGAGCAGTTCTTC. The chain carries TRBV20-1 and TRBJ2-1, with 10 bases that match TRBD2. The germline V gene has CDR1 DFQATT and CDR2 SNEGSKA (reference sequence). After removal of 5 bases from V and 6 bases from J, the junction contained 13 bases not matched to a gene. The CDR3 spans 16 residues.

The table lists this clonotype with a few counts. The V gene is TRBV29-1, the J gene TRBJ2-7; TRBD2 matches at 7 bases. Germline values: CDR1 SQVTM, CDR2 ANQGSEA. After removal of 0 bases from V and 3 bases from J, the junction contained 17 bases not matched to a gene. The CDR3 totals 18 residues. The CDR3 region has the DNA TGCAGCGTTGAAGATGGGGGGGAGACCCCACCACAAAGCTACGAGCAGTACTTC. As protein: CSVEDGGETPPQSYEQYF.

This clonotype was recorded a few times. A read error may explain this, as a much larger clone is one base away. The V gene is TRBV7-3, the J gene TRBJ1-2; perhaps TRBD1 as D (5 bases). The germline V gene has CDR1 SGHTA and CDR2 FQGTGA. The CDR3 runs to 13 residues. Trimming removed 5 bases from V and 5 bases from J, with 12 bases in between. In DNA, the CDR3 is TGTGCCAGCAGCGCCAGTGGGGGGTATGGCTACACCTTC. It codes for CASSASGGYGYTF.

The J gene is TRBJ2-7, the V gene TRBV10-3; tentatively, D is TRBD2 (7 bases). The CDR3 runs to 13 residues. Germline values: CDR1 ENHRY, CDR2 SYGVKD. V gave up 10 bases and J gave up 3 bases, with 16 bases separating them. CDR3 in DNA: TGTGCCAGCGGGGGCGTAGGGAGCTACGAGCAGTACTTC. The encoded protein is CASGGVGSYEQYF.

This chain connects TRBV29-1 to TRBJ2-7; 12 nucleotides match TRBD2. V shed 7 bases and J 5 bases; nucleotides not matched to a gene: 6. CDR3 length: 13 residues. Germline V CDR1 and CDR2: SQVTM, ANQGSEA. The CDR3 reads CSGLAGVSDEQYF. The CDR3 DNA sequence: TGCAGCGGACTAGCGGGAGTCTCGGACGAGCAGTACTTC.

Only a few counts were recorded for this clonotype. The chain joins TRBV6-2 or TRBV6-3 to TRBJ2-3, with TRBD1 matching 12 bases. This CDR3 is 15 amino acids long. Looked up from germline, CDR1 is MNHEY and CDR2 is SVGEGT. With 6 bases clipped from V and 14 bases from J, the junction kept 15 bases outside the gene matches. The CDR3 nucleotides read TGTGCCAGCAGGCCGCCGGGACAGGGGGCCCGATACGCGTATTTT. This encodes CASRPPGQGARYAYF.

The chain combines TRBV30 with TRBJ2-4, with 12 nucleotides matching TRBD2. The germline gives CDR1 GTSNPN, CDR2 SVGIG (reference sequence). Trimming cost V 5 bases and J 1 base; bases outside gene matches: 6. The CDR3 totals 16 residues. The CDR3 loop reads CAWSGLAGGAKNIQYF. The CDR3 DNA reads TGTGCCTGGTCGGGGCTAGCGGGGGGGGCCAAAAACATTCAGTACTTC.

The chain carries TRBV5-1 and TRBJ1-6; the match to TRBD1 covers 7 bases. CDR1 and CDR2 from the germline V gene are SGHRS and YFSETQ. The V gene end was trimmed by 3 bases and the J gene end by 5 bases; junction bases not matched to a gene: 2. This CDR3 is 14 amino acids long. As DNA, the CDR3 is TGCGCCAGCAGCTCGGGACAGAATAATTCACCCCTCCACTTT. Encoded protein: CASSSGQNNSPLHF.

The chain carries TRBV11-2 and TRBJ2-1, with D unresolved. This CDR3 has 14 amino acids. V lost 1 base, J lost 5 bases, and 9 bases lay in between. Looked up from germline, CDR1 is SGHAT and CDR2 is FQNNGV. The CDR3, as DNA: TGTGCCAGCAGCTTAGTTTCTGGCAACAATGAGCAGTTCTTC. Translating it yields CASSLVSGNNEQFF.

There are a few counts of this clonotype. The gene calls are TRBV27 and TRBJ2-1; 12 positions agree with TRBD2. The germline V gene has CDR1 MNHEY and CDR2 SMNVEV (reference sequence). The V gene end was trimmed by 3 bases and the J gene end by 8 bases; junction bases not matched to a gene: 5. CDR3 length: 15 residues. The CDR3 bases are TGTGCCAGCAGTTTTACTAGCGGGAGGTTCTATGAGCAGTTCTTC. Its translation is CASSFTSGRFYEQFF.

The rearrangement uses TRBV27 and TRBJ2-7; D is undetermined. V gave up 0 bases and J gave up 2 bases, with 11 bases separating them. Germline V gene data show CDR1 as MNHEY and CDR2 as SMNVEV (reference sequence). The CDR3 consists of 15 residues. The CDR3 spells CASSLSIGRTYEQYF. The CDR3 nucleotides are TGTGCCAGCAGTTTATCCATTGGACGGACCTACGAGCAGTACTTC.

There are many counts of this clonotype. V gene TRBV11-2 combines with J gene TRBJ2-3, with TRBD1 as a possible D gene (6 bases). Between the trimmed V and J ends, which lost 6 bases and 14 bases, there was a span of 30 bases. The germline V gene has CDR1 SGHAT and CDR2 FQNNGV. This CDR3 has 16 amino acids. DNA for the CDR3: TGTGCCAGCAGGCAGACAGGAGTTGCACGTTACAGATACGCGTATTTT. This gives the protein CASRQTGVARYRYAYF.

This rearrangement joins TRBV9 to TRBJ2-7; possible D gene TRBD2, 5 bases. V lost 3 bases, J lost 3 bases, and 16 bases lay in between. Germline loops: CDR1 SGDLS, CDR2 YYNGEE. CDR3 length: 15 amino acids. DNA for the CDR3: TGTGCCAGCAGCGACGGAGGCGGAGAAGGCTACGAGCAGTACTTC. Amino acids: CASSDGGGEGYEQYF.

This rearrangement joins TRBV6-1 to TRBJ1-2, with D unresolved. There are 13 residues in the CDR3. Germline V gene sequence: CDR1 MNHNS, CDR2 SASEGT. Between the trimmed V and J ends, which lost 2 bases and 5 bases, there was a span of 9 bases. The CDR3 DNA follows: TGTGCCAGCAGTGAACTAGGATTATATGGCTACACCTTC. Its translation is CASSELGLYGYTF.

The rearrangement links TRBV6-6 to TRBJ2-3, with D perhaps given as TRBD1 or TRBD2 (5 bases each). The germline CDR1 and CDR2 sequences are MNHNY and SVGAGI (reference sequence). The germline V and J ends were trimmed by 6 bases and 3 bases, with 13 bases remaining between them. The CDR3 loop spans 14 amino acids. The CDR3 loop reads CASSRGVVTDTQYF. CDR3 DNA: TGTGCCAGCAGCAGAGGGGTTGTTACAGATACGCAGTATTTT.

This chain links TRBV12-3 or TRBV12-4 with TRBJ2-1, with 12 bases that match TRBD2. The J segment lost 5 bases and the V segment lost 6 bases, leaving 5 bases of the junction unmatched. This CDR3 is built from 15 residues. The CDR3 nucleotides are TGTGCCAGCAGACCGGGACTAGCGGGTGACAATGAGCAGTTCTTC. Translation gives CASRPGLAGDNEQFF.

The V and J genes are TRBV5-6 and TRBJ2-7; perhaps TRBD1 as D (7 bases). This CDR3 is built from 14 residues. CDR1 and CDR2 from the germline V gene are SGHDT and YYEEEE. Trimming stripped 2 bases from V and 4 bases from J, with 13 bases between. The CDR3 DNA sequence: TGTGCCAGCAGCTTCCAGGGGGGCAGGTACGAGCAGTACTTC. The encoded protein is CASSFQGGRYEQYF.

CDR3 loop: CASSLNPSYEQFF. DNA of the CDR3: TGCGCCAGCAGCTTGAACCCATCCTACGAGCAGTTCTTC. This sequence joins TRBV5-1 and TRBJ2-1; D unresolved. V lost 1 base to trimming and J lost 10 bases, with 12 bases between them. Germline loops: CDR1 SGHRS, CDR2 YFSETQ. The length of the CDR3 is 13 residues. The complete variable domain, with remaining parts taken from reference TRBV5-1 and TRBJ2-1, reads KAGVTQTPRYLIKTRGQQVTLSCSPISGHRSVSWYQQTPGQGLQFLFEYFSETQRNKGNFPGRFSGRQFSNSRSEMNVSTLELGDSALYLCASSLNPSYEQFFGPGTRLTVL.

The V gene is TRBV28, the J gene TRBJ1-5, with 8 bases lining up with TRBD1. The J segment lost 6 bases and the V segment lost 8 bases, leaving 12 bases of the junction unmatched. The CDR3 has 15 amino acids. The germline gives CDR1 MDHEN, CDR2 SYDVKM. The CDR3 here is CASGAPGTGFQPQHF. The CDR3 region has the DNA TGTGCCAGCGGGGCTCCCGGGACAGGATTTCAGCCCCAGCATTTT.

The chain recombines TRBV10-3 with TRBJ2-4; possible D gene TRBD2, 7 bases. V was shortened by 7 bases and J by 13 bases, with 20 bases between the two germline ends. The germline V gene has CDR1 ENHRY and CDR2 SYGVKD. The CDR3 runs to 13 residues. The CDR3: CAIKAGAPSWQYF. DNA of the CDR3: TGTGCCATCAAGGCGGGGGCCCCCTCATGGCAGTACTTC.

For the CDR3, the DNA is TGTGCCAGCAGCGTCCCACGGGACCTCGTAGAGACCCAGTACTTC. Translation gives CASSVPRDLVETQYF. V and J are TRBV7-9 and TRBJ2-5; possibly TRBD1 or TRBD2 for D (5 bases each). This CDR3 contains 15 residues. The V and J ends lost 5 bases and 4 bases respectively, with 17 bases between them. Per germline, CDR1 SEHNR and CDR2 FQNEAQ (reference sequence).

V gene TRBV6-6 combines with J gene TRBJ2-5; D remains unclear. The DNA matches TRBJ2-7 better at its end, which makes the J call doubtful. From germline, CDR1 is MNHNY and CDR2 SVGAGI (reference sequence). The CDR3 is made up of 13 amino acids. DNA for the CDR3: TGTGCCAGCAGTTACGGGGAAGGCTACGAGCAGTACTTC. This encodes CASSYGEGYEQYF.

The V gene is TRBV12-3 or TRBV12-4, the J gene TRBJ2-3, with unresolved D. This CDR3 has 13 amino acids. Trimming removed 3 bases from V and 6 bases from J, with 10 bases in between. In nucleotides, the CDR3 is TGTGCCAGCAGTTTTACCGTGGCGGATACGCAGTATTTT. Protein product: CASSFTVADTQYF.

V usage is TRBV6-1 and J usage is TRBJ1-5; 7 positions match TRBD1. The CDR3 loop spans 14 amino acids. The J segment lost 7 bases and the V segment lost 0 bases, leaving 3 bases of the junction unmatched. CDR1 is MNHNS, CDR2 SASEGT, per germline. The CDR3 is CASSEAPRGQPQHF. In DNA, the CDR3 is TGTGCCAGCAGTGAAGCGCCCAGGGGGCAGCCCCAGCATTTT.

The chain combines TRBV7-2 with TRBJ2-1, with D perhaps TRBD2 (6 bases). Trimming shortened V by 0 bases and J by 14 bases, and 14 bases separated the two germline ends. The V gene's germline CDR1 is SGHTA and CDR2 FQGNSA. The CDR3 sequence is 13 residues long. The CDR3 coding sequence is TGTGCCAGCAGCTTAGCGGCGACCGGGGGTGAGTTCTTC. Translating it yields CASSLAATGGEFF.

The CDR3 is CASSSTLGDRYAYF. CDR3 DNA: TGTGCCAGCAGCTCCACCCTGGGGGACAGATACGCGTATTTT. The rearrangement links TRBV7-9 to TRBJ2-3; TRBD1 agrees at 7 bases. From germline, CDR1 is SEHNR and CDR2 FQNEAQ (reference sequence). CDR3 size: 14 residues. Germline trimming cut 4 bases from V and 14 bases from J; bases unmatched to any gene: 15.